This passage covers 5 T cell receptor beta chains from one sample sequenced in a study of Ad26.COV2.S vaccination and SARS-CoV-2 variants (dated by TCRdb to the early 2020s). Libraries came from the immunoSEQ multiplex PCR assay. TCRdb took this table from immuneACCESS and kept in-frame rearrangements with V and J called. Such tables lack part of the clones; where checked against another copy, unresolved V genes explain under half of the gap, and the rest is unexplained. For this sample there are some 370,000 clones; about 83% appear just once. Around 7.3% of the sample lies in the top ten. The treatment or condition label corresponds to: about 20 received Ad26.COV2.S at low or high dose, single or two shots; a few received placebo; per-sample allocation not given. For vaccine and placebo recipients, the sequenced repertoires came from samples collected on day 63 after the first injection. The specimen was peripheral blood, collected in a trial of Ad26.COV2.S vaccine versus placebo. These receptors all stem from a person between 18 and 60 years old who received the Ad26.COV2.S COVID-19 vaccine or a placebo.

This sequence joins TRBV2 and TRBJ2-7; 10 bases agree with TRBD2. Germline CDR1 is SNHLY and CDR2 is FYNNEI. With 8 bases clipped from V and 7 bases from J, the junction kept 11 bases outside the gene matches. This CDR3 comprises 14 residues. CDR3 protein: CASLSLAGAREQYF. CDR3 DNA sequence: TGTGCCAGCCTCAGCCTAGCGGGAGCTAGGGAGCAGTACTTC.

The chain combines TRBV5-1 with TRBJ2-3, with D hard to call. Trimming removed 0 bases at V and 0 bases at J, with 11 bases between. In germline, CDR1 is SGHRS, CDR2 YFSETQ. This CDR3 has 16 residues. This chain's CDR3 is CASSLDETSSTDTQYF. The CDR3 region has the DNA TGCGCCAGCAGCTTGGACGAGACCTCTAGCACAGATACGCAGTATTTT.

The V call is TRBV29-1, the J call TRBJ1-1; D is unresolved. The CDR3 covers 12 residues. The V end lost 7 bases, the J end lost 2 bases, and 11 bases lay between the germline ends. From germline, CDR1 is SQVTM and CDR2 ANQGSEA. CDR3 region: CSASDRNTEAFF. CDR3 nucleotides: TGCAGCGCTTCCGATAGAAACACTGAAGCTTTCTTT.

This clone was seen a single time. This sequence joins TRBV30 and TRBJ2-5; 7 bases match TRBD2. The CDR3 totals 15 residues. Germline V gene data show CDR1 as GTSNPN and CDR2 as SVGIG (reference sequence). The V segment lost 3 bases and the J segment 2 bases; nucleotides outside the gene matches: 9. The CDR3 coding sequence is TGTGCCTGGAGATCAGCGGGGAGAATTCAAGAGACCCAGTACTTC. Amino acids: CAWRSAGRIQETQYF.

The CDR3 DNA reads as TGTGCCAGTAACAGGGGAAGCGGTGGTGGAAACACCATATATTTT. Its translation: CASNRGSGGGNTIYF. The rearrangement uses TRBV19 and TRBJ1-3; 7 nucleotides agree with TRBD1. Looked up from germline, CDR1 is LNHDA and CDR2 is SQIVND (reference sequence). V lost 7 bases, J lost 3 bases, and 9 bases stayed unmatched. There are 15 residues in the CDR3.